This TCR beta chain was retrieved from a study of read filtering for tumor transcriptome and immune sequencing (dated by TCRdb to the early 2020s). In the study overall: The cohort had fewer than 20 male and more than 12 female patients with a mean age of around 69 years, ranging from roughly 47 to 85. Under revised international staging, roughly 8 patients fell into R-ISS I, some 15 into R-ISS II and about 7 into R-ISS III. After DNase treatment, whole-transcriptome libraries were prepared using the TruSeq RNA Access Library Prep Kit. TCR-region mapped reads per sample ranged from about 4.05 to 11 million with IR-seq versus only roughly 80 to 1273 with RNA-seq. Using the same bone marrow samples, the study compared TCR repertoires obtained by targeted immune repertoire sequencing with those obtained by bulk whole-transcriptome sequencing. As a main aim, a read-filtering strategy for immune repertoire data was addressed, with the specific question being whether clonotypes supported by a single read should be removed. Broader findings and caveats from the paper: Removing single-read clonotypes increased the correlation between IR-seq and RNA-seq shared clonotype proportions. In IR-seq, approximately 82% of clonotypes but around 3.5% of total reads were represented by single-read clonotypes, whereas in RNA-seq, 74.6% of clonotypes and almost 45% of reads were represented by single-read clonotypes. IR-seq captured clonotypes at much higher depth and more reliably than RNA-seq, and smaller IR-seq throughput sufficed to identify most shared clonotypes. The sorted CD138-negative fraction was not purified T cells but a mixed bone marrow immune population.

The Immunoverse kit was used to build TCR libraries from roughly 440 ng RNA, with molecular barcoded adaptors covering alpha/delta and beta/gamma chains. TCR library preparation was performed with the same RNA that was used for transcriptome sequencing. TCR libraries were sequenced on an Illumina HiSeq 4000 with 2 x 150 cycles. As for how the authors treated the data: TCR reads were aligned to human V, D, J and C references and assembled into CDR3 clonotypes with MiXCR, including quality filtering and error correction. The tcR package in R was used to analyze clonotype counts and gene usage diversity. For inspection of raw mapping reads, RNA-seq reads were mapped by STAR aligner version 2.5.3a onto GRCh37 of the human genome. To test how sequencing depth affected the clonotypes detected, IR-seq fastq files were randomly downsampled with Seqtk 1.3. TCRdb reanalyzed the raw reads on its own, using fastp at Q25 for trimming and MiXCR for clone calling, and kept in-frame beta chains. Each CDR3 protein gets just one entry, which takes the most common genes and DNA from the rows behind it. None of the V and J calls come from the authors' own analysis; TCRdb made them. The sample records 35,000 to 45,000 distinct CDR3 sequences, about 13% of which are singletons. Clones ranked in the top ten supply more than 30% of the sample.

Taken from the germline V gene (reference sequence), the CDR1 and CDR2 loops are LNHDA and SQIVND. Trimming accounts for 6 bases at V and 6 bases at J, while the number of junction bases matched to no gene is 7. The CDR3, cysteine through phenylalanine, is 14 amino acids long. Of all the DNA, just the CDR3 is kept, 42 bases in frame from base 1. Each patient had bone marrow sampled at the time of active disease. Ficoll-Hypaque density gradient centrifugation was used to isolate bone marrow mononuclear cells. CD138-negative cells were obtained by negative selection after labeling with CD138 magnetic microbeads on a MACS separator, removing myeloma plasma cells. Purity of the isolated cells was checked by flow cytometry on an Attune NxT using CD138 antibodies. TRIzol reagent was used to extract total RNA, which was then quantified with a NanoDrop spectrophotometer. Paired RNA-seq and IR-seq were performed on each patient's CD138-negative bone marrow sample.

In this sample, this clonotype turned up many times. Its target antigen remains unknown. The record has no base qualities; no much larger clone is one base away. Input material: a population of CD138-negative cells sorted from bone marrow. According to the study, the label for this sample's cell subset or site signals: bone marrow mononuclear cells depleted of CD138+ plasma/myeloma cells by negative magnetic selection. The chain couples TRBV19 to TRBJ2-1; TRBD2 aligns with 8 central bases. This TCR came from a donor at least 40 years old with multiple myeloma. CDR3 reads: CASSHGTSFNEQFF. DNA sequence: TGTGCCAGTAGCCACGGGACTAGTTTCAATGAGCAGTTCTTC.